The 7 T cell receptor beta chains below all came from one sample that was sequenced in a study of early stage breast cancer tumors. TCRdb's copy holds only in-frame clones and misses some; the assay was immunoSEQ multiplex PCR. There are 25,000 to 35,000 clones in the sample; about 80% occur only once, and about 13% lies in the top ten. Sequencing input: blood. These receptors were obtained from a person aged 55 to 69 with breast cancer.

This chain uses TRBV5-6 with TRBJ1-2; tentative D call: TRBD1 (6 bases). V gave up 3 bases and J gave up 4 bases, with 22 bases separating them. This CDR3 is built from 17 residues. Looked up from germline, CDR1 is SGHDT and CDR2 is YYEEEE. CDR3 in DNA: TGTGCCAGCAGCTCCGCGGGCCCTGAGGGGGGGAGCTATGGCTACACCTTC. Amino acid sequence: CASSSAGPEGGSYGYTF.

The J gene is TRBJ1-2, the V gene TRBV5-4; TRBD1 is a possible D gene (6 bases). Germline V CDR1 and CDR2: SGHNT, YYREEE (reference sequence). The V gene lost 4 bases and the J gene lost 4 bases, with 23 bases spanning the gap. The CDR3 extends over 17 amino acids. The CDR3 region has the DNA TGTGCCAGCAGCATCGACCCGCAGGGGTATAGTAGCTATGGCTACACCTTC. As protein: CASSIDPQGYSSYGYTF.

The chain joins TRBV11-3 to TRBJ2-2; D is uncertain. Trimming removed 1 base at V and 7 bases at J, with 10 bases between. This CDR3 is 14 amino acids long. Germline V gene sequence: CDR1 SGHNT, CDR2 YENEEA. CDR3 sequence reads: CASSLVTENGELFF. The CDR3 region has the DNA TGTGCCAGCAGCTTAGTTACAGAAAACGGGGAGCTGTTTTTT.

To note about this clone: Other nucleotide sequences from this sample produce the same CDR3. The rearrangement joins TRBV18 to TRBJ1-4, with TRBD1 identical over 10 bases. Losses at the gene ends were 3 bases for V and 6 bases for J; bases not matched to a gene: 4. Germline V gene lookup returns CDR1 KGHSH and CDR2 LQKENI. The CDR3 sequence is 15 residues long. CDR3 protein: CASSPRQGADEKLFF. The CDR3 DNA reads TGTGCCAGCTCACCCAGACAGGGGGCCGATGAAAAACTGTTTTTT.

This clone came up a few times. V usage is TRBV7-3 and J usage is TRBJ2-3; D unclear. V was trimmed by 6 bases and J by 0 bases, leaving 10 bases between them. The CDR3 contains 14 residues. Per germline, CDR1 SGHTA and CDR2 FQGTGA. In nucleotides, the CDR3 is TGTGCCAGCAGACAAGACGGGAGCACAGATACGCAGTATTTT. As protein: CASRQDGSTDTQYF.

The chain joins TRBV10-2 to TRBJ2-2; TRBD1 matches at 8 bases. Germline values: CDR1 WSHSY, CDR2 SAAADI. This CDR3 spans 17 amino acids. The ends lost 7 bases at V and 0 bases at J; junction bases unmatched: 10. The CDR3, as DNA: TGCGCCAGCAATAAGCCCGGGACAGGAACGAACACCGGGGAGCTGTTTTTT. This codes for CASNKPGTGTNTGELFF.

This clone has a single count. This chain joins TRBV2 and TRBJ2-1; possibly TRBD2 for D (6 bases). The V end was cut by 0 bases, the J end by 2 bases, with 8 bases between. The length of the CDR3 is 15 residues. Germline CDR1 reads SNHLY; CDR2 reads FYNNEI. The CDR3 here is CASSEARGPYNEQFF. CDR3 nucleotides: TGTGCCAGCAGTGAAGCGCGGGGCCCCTACAATGAGCAGTTCTTC.